The 4 T cell receptor beta chains given below trace back to one sample, sequenced in a study of human T cells and chemical hapten exposure. TCRdb re-derived calls from the RACE reads in MiXCR, one entry per CDR3 protein. The data show 85,000 to 95,000 distinct CDR3 sequences, about 8.6% seen once. Stated time point: healthy volunteer bleed at 2 weeks. The template was total RNA from unfractionated whole blood. Material: whole blood. Receptor source: a female donor in good health. Some clones in this sample may be carry-over from other donors' samples.

This clonotype was detected many times. The rearrangement joins TRBV29-1 to TRBJ1-1; tentative D call: TRBD1 (5 bases). The CDR3 is made up of 11 amino acids. Per the germline V gene, CDR1 is SQVTM and CDR2 is ANQGSEA. Trimming stripped 4 bases from V and 5 bases from J, with 8 bases between. CDR3 sequence reads: CSVGQGTEAFF. CDR3 DNA sequence: TGCAGCGTTGGCCAGGGTACTGAAGCTTTCTTT.

This clonotype has more than one count but fewer than ten. The rearrangement links TRBV7-9 to TRBJ2-3; 7 bases line up with TRBD2. CDR3 length equals 16 residues. J gave up 6 bases and V 5 bases, and 14 bases lay outside the gene matches. The V gene's germline CDR1 is SEHNR and CDR2 FQNEAQ (reference sequence). DNA for the CDR3: TGTGCCAGCAGCCTCGGACTAGTAGGAAACCTCGATACGCAGTATTTT. It encodes CASSLGLVGNLDTQYF. Combining the CDR3 with reference TRBV7-9 and TRBJ2-3 gives the whole variable domain DTGVSQNPRHKITKRGQNVTFRCDPISEHNRLYWYRQTLGQGPEFLTYFQNEAQLEKSRLLSDRFSAERPKGSFSTLEIQRTEQGDSAMYLCASSLGLVGNLDTQYFGPGTRLTVL.

This clonotype was counted between two and nine times. The chain's CDR3 is CASSEFESMNTEAFF. The CDR3 DNA reads TGTGCCAGCAGTGAATTCGAGTCAATGAACACTGAAGCTTTCTTT. The genes are TRBV25-1 and TRBJ1-1; D not certain. Germline V gives CDR1 MGHDK, CDR2 SYGVNS. The CDR3 runs to 15 residues. V was trimmed by 1 base and J by 0 bases, leaving 9 bases between them.

The chain recombines TRBV7-2 with TRBJ2-3, with 9 bases that match TRBD2. This CDR3 is built from 15 residues. The V and J ends lost 1 base and 4 bases, in that order; junction bases with no gene match: 3. In germline, CDR1 is SGHTA, CDR2 FQGNSA. The CDR3 DNA reads as TGTGCCAGCAGCTTAGTGCTAGCGGGACCAGATACGCAGTATTTT. Its protein is CASSLVLAGPDTQYF.